This TCR beta chain derives from a study of human T cells and chemical hapten exposure. Study context: For sensitization, 2% DPC was applied to an approximately 2 cm by approximately 2 cm patch of upper inner arm skin. Regarding the study as a whole: TCRs whose frequency exceeded 1 in 1000 remained the same following DPC sensitization.

Time point denoted: patch test 2, 6 weeks after DPC sensitization. Treatment reported: therapeutic diphenylcyclopropenone sensitization with weekly scalp DPC. Alopecia patients between 18 and 70 years old and suitable for DPC were used as donors. Library construction involved attaching unique molecular identifiers to individual cDNA molecules, which allowed quantitative, reproducible TCR counting. TCRdb reprocessed the RACE reads with MiXCR, giving one entry per CDR3 protein. The sample includes about 85,000 distinct CDR3 sequences, about 9.9% of them seen just once. On this clonotype itself: Antigen: not known.

The CDR3 sequence is 9 residues long. Germline V gives CDR1 DFQATT, CDR2 SNEGSKA (reference sequence). V lost 6 bases to trimming and J lost 10 bases, with 7 bases between them. The TCR sequence derives from a man between 18 and 29 years old with alopecia areata. Some clones in this sample may be carry-over from other donors' samples. Source: whole blood, taken in connection with sensitization to the hapten diphenylcyclopropenone (DPC). The chain recombines TRBV20-1 with TRBJ1-5; D is possibly TRBD1 (5 bases). The CDR3 sequence is CSAGTPQHF. The CDR3 DNA reads TGCAGTGCCGGGACCCCCCAGCATTTT.